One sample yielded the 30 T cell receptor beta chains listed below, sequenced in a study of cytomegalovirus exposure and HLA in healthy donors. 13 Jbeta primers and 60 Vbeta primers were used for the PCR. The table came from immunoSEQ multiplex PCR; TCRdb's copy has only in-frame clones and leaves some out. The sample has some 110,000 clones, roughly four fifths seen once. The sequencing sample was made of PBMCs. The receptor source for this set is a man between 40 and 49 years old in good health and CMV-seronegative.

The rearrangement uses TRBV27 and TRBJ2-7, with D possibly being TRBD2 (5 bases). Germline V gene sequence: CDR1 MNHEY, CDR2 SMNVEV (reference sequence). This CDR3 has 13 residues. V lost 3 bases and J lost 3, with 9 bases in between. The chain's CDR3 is CASSFTGDYEQYF. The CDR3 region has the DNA TGTGCCAGCAGTTTCACCGGGGACTACGAGCAGTACTTC.

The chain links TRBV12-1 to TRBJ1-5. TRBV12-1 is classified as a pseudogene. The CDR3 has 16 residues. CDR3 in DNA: TGTGCCAGCAGCCCAAGGCGGAGCTGCAGCAATCAGCCCCAGCATTTT. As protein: CASSPRRSCSNQPQHF.

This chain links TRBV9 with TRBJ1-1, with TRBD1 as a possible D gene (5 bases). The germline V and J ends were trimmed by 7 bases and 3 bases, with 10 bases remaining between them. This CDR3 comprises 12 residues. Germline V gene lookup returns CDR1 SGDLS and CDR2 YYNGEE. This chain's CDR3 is CASQKGDTEAFF. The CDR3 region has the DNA TGTGCCAGCCAGAAAGGGGACACTGAAGCTTTCTTT.

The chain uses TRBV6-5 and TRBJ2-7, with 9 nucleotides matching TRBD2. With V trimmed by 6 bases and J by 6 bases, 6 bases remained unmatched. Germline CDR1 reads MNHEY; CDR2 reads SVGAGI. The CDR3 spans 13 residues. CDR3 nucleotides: TGTGCCAGCAGGGTGGGACTAGCAGGCGAGCAGTACTTC. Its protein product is CASRVGLAGEQYF.

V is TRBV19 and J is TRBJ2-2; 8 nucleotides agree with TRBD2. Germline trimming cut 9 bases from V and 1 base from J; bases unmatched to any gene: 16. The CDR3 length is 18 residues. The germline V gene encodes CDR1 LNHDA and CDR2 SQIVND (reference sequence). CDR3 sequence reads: CASYRTSRRPMNTGELFF. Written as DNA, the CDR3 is TGTGCCAGCTATCGGACTAGCAGGAGACCGATGAACACCGGGGAGCTGTTTTTT.

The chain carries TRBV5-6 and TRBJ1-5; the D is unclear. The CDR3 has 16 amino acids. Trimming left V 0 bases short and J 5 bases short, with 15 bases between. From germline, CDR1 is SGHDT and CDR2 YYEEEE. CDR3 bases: TGTGCCAGCAGCTTGGAGGGAAGGGAGCCGGATCAGCCCCAGCATTTT. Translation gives CASSLEGREPDQPQHF.

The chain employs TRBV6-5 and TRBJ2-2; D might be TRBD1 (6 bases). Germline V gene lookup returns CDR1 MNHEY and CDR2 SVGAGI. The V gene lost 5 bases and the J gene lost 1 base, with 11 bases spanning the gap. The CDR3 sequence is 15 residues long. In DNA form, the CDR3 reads TGTGCCAGCAGTAGAACGGGACAGAACACCGGGGAGCTGTTTTTT. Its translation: CASSRTGQNTGELFF.

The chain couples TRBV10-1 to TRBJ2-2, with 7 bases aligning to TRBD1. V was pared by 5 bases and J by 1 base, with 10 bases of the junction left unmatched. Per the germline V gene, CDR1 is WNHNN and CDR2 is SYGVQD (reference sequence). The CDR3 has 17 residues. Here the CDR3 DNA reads TGCGCCAGCAGTCAACAGGGGAAGGGGAGGAACACCGGGGAGCTGTTTTTT. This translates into CASSQQGKGRNTGELFF.

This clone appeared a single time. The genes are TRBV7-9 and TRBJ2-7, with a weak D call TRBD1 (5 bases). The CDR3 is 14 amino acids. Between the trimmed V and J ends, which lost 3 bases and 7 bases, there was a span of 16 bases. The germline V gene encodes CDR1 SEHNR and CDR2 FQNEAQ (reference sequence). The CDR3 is CASSFQGEMGEQYF. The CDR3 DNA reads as TGTGCCAGCAGCTTCCAGGGCGAGATGGGGGAGCAGTACTTC.

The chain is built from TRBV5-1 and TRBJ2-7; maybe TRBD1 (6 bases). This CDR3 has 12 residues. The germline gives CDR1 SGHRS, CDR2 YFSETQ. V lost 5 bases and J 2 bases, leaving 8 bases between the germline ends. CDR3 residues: CASRGQTYEQYF. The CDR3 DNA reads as TGCGCCAGCAGGGGACAAACCTACGAGCAGTACTTC.

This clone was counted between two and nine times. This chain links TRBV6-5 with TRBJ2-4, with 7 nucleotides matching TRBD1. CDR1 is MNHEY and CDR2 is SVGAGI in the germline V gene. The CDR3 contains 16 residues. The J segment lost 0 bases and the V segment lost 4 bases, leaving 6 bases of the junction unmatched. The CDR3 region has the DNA TGTGCCAGCAGTTTAGGACAGGTTTTAGCCAAAAACATTCAGTACTTC. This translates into CASSLGQVLAKNIQYF.

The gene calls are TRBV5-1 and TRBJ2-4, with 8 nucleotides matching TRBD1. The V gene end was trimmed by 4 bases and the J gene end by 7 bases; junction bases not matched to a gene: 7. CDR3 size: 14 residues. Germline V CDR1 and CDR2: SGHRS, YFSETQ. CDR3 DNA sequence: TGCGCCAGCAGCAATGGACAGGGATGGAACATTCAGTACTTC. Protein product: CASSNGQGWNIQYF.

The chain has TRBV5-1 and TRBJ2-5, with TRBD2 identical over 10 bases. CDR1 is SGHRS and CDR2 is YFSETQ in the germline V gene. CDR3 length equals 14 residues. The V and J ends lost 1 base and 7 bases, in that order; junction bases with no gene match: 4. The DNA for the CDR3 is TGCGCCAGCAGCTTGACAAGCGGGGGGGGGACCCAGTACTTC. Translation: CASSLTSGGGTQYF.

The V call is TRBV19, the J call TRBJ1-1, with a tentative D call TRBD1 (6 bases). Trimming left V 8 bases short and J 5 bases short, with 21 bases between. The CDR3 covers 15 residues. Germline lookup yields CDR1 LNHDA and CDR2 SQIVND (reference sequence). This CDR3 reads CASQVSWGLGTEAFF. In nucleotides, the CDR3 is TGTGCCAGTCAAGTATCTTGGGGGCTAGGGACTGAAGCTTTCTTT.

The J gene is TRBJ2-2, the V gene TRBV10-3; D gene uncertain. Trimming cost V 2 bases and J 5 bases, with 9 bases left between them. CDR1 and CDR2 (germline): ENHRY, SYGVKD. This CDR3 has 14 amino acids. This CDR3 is CAISEESVTGELFF. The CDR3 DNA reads TGTGCCATCAGTGAGGAGAGCGTTACCGGGGAGCTGTTTTTT.

CDR3 residues: CASSISGSSYEQYF. The CDR3 bases are TGCGCCAGCAGCATTAGCGGGAGCTCCTACGAGCAGTACTTC. This rearrangement joins TRBV5-1 to TRBJ2-7; TRBD2 matches 9 bases. CDR1 and CDR2 (germline): SGHRS, YFSETQ. V gave up 4 bases and J gave up 0 bases; unmatched junction bases: 2. The CDR3 consists of 14 residues.

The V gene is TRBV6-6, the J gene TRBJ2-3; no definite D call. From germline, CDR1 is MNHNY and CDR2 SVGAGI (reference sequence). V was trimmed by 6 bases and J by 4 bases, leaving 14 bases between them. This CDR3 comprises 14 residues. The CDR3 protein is CASSLPPRADTQYF. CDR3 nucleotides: TGTGCCAGCAGCCTACCCCCCCGCGCAGATACGCAGTATTTT.

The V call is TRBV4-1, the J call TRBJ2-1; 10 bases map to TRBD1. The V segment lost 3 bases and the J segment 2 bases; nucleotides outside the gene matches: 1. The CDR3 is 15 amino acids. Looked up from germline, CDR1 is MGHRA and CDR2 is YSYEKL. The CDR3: CASSQGTGAYNEQFF. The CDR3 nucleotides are TGCGCCAGCAGCCAGGGGACAGGGGCCTACAATGAGCAGTTCTTC.

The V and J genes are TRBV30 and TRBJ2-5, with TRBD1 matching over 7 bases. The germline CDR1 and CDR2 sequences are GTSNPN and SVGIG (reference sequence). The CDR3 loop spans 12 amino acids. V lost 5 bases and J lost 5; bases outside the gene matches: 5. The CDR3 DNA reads TGTGCCTGGGACAGGGTCAGGGAGACCCAGTACTTC. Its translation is CAWDRVRETQYF. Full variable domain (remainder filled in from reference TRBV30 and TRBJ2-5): SQTIHQWPATLVQPVGSPLSLECTVEGTSNPNLYWYRQAAGRGLQLLFYSVGIGQISSEVPQNLSASRPQDRQFILSSKKLLLSDSGFYLCAWDRVRETQYFGPGTRLLVL.

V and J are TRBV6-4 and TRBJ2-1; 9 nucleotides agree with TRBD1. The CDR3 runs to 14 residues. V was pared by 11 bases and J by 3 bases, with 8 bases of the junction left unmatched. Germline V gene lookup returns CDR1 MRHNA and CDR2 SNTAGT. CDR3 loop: CAPPGDRVYNEQFF. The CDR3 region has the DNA TGTGCCCCTCCCGGGGACAGGGTCTACAATGAGCAGTTCTTC.

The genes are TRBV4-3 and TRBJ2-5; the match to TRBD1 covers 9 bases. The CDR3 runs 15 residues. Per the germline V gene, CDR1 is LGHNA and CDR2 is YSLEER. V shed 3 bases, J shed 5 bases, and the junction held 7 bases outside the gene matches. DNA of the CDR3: TGCGCCAGCAGCCAGGACAACAGGGGGCGGGAGACCCAGTACTTC. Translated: CASSQDNRGRETQYF.

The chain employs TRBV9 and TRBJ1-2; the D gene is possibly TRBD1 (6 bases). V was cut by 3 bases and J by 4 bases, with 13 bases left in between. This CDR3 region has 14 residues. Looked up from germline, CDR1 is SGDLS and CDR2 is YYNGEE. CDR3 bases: TGTGCCAGCAGCGACCCGGGGGGCTTCTATGGCTACACCTTC. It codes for CASSDPGGFYGYTF.

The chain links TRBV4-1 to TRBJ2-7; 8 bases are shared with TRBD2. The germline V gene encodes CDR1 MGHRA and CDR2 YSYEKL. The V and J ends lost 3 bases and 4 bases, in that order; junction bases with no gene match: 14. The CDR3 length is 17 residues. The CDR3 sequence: CASSHLLVLAAEYEQYF. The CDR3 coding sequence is TGCGCCAGCAGCCATCTACTAGTACTAGCGGCAGAATACGAGCAGTACTTC.

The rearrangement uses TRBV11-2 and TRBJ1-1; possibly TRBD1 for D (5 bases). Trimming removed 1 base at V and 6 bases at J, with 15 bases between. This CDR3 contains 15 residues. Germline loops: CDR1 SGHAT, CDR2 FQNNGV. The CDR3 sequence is CASSLVRPQGAEAFF. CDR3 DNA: TGTGCCAGCAGCTTAGTCCGACCTCAAGGGGCTGAAGCTTTCTTT.

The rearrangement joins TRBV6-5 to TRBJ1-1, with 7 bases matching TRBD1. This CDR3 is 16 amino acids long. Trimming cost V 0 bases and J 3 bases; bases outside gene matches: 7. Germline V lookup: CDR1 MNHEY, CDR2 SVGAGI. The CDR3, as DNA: TGTGCCAGCAGTTACTCCAGACAGGGACCCGACACTGAAGCTTTCTTT. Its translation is CASSYSRQGPDTEAFF.

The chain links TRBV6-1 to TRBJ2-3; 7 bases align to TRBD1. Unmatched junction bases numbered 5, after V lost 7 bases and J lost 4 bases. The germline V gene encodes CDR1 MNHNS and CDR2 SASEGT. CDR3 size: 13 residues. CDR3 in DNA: TGTGCCAGCATTTTAGACAGGGCAGATACGCAGTATTTT. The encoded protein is CASILDRADTQYF.

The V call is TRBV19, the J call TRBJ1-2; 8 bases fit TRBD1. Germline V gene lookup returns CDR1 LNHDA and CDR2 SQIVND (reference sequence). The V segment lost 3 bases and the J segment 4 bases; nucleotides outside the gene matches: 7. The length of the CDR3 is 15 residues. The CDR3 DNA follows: TGTGCCAGTAGTATGGGGACAGGTCGGGCCTATGGCTACACCTTC. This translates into CASSMGTGRAYGYTF.

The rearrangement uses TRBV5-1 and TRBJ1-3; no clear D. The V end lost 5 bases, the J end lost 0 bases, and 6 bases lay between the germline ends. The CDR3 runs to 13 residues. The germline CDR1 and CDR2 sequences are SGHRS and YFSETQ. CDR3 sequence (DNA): TGCGCCAGCAGTCTAGACTCTGGAAACACCATATATTTT. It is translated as CASSLDSGNTIYF.

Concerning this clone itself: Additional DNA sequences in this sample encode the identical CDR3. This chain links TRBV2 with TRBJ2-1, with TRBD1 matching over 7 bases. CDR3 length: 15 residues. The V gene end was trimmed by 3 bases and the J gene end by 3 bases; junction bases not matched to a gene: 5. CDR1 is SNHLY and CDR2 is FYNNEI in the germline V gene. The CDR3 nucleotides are TGTGCCAGCAGTGACACCAACAGGGGCTACAATGAGCAGTTCTTC. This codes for CASSDTNRGYNEQFF.

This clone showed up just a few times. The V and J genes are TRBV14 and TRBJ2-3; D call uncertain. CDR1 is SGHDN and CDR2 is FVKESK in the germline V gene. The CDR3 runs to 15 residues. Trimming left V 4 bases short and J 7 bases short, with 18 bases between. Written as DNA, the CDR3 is TGTGCCAGCAGCCCACAGCACTCCCCAGCATATACGCAGTATTTT. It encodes CASSPQHSPAYTQYF.